A single sample gave rise to the 31 T cell receptor beta chains below, sequenced in a study of Ad26.COV2.S vaccination and SARS-CoV-2 variants. The method was immunoSEQ multiplex PCR; TCRdb's version includes in-frame clones alone and lacks a portion of them. The sample holds 400,000 to 500,000 clones, roughly 89% seen once. Treatment denoted: 19 received Ad26.COV2.S at low or high dose, single or two shots; roughly five received placebo; per-sample allocation not given. Day 63 after the first injection of vaccine or placebo was the sampling time. Sequencing was performed on peripheral blood, taken in a trial of Ad26.COV2.S vaccine versus placebo. All receptors derive from a person between 18 and 65 years old who received the Ad26.COV2.S COVID-19 vaccine or a placebo.

In its sample, this clone was seen once. The V and J genes are TRBV6-5 and TRBJ2-7, with 7 positions matching TRBD2. The germline CDR1 and CDR2 sequences are MNHEY and SVGAGI. Germline trimming cut 10 bases from V and 0 bases from J; bases unmatched to any gene: 6. The CDR3 consists of 13 residues. Written as DNA, the CDR3 is TGTGCCATCCGGGACTATTCCTCCTACGAGCAGTACGTC. Protein product: CAIRDYSSYEQYV.

The chain is built from TRBV6-5 and TRBJ1-2; no reliable D call. The V gene lost 7 bases and the J gene lost 4 bases, with 10 bases spanning the gap. The CDR3 loop spans 12 amino acids. Germline assignment: CDR1 MNHEY and CDR2 SVGAGI. The CDR3 nucleotides read TGTGCCAGCATGGTGGGATCCTATGGCTACACCTTC. This encodes CASMVGSYGYTF.

The J gene is TRBJ1-1, the V gene TRBV2; a possible D gene is TRBD1 (6 bases). The CDR3 totals 14 residues. V lost 9 bases to trimming and J lost 4 bases, with 18 bases between them. In germline, CDR1 is SNHLY, CDR2 FYNNEI. CDR3 residues: CASTGQGRGTEAFF. CDR3 coding DNA: TGTGCCAGTACCGGTCAGGGGAGAGGCACTGAAGCTTTCTTT.

The chain is built from TRBV27 and TRBJ1-2; 7 positions match TRBD1. Germline V gene data show CDR1 as MNHEY and CDR2 as SMNVEV (reference sequence). CDR3 length: 12 residues. The junction had 5 bases not matched to a gene; V was cut back by 5 bases and J by 8 bases. For the CDR3, the DNA is TGTGCCAGCAGTGAGCAGGGGGAGGGCTACACCTTC. Its translation: CASSEQGEGYTF.

V usage is TRBV13 and J usage is TRBJ1-6, with TRBD1 identical over 7 bases. Germline loops: CDR1 PRHDT, CDR2 FYEKMQ (reference sequence). V was clipped by 5 bases and J by 8 bases; unmatched bases: 9. The CDR3 is 15 residues long. For the CDR3, the DNA is TGTGCCAGCAGCCAGGGGTGGGACAGACATTCACCCCTCCACTTT. It yields the protein CASSQGWDRHSPLHF.

V usage is TRBV6-6 and J usage is TRBJ1-3, with 9 bases that match TRBD1. The CDR3 consists of 17 residues. In germline, CDR1 is MNHNY, CDR2 SVGAGI (reference sequence). V was clipped by 5 bases and J by 1 base; unmatched bases: 9. This chain's CDR3 is CASSQLTGGASGNTIYF. CDR3 nucleotides: TGTGCCAGCAGTCAACTCACAGGGGGCGCTTCTGGAAACACCATATATTTT.

This clone was observed a single time. The chain employs TRBV18 and TRBJ2-2; D might be TRBD1 or TRBD2, each matching 5 bases. Germline assignment: CDR1 KGHSH and CDR2 LQKENI. The CDR3 has 15 residues. Trimming removed 6 bases at V and 4 bases at J, with 15 bases between. The CDR3 DNA reads TGTGCCAGCTCCCCAGGGACCGGGCCCACCGGGGAGCTGTTTTTT. The encoded protein is CASSPGTGPTGELFF.

The chain links TRBV7-6 to TRBJ1-1; no firm D call. This CDR3 is 14 amino acids long. Trimming took off 3 bases at V and 4 bases at J, with 12 bases between the two ends. Per the germline V gene, CDR1 is SGHVS and CDR2 is FNYEAQ. The CDR3: CASSFGIDITEAFF. The CDR3 bases are TGTGCCAGCAGCTTTGGAATTGACATCACTGAAGCTTTCTTT. Full variable domain (rest looked up from reference TRBV7-6 and TRBJ1-1): GAGVSQSPRYKVTKRGQDVALRCDPISGHVSLYWYRQALGQGPEFLTYFNYEAQQDKSGLPNDRFSAERPEGSISTLTIQRTEQRDSAMYRCASSFGIDITEAFFGQGTRLTVV.

The rearrangement joins TRBV28 to TRBJ1-2; D is unresolved. In germline, CDR1 is MDHEN, CDR2 SYDVKM. With 2 bases removed from V and 4 bases from J, the gap between germline ends came to 5 bases. CDR3 length: 12 amino acids. This CDR3 is CASSLPGYGYTF. The CDR3 nucleotides read TGTGCCAGCAGTTTACCGGGCTATGGCTACACCTTC.

This rearrangement joins TRBV30 to TRBJ1-4, with D unresolved. V was shortened by 0 bases and J by 7 bases, with 6 bases between the two germline ends. Germline V CDR1 and CDR2: GTSNPN, SVGIG (reference sequence). The CDR3 spans 12 residues. CDR3 loop: CAWSVGFEKLFF. DNA for the CDR3: TGTGCCTGGAGTGTAGGTTTTGAAAAACTGTTTTTT.

The chain uses TRBV18 and TRBJ1-3; TRBD1 might be the D (5 bases). Trimming shortened V by 5 bases and J by 2 bases, and 7 bases separated the two germline ends. This CDR3 region has 13 residues. Germline CDR1 reads KGHSH; CDR2 reads LQKENI. This chain's CDR3 is CASSTDTGNTIYF. The CDR3 DNA follows: TGTGCCAGCTCAACGGACACTGGAAACACCATATATTTT.

The V and J genes are TRBV5-1 and TRBJ2-2; D ambiguous. V lost 0 bases and J 3 bases, leaving 9 bases between the germline ends. The germline V gene has CDR1 SGHRS and CDR2 YFSETQ. The CDR3 extends over 15 amino acids. The CDR3 loop reads CASSLAGFDTGELFF. The CDR3 bases are TGCGCCAGCAGCTTGGCTGGATTTGACACCGGGGAGCTGTTTTTT.

This chain joins TRBV6-5 and TRBJ2-1; 8 bases fit TRBD2. From germline, CDR1 is MNHEY and CDR2 SVGAGI. The CDR3 consists of 15 residues. With 2 bases clipped from V and 5 bases from J, the junction kept 5 bases outside the gene matches. The CDR3: CASSYALAGHNEQFF. CDR3 nucleotides: TGTGCCAGCAGTTACGCGCTAGCGGGCCACAATGAGCAGTTCTTC.

J is TRBJ2-1 and V is TRBV27, with D possibly matching TRBD1 (6 bases). The V gene lost 2 bases and the J gene lost 5 bases, with 13 bases spanning the gap. Germline CDR1 is MNHEY and CDR2 is SMNVEV (reference sequence). The CDR3 contains 15 residues. The CDR3 DNA follows: TGTGCCAGCAGTTTACTATGGAACAGGGACAATGAGCAGTTCTTC. It encodes CASSLLWNRDNEQFF.

CDR3 in DNA: TGTGCCAGCAGTTCCCCCGGGACAGGGGGCGACGAGCAGTACTTC. This gives the protein CASSSPGTGGDEQYF. The chain employs TRBV28 and TRBJ2-7, with 12 bases aligning to TRBD1. This CDR3 is built from 15 residues. Germline V lookup: CDR1 MDHEN, CDR2 SYDVKM. With 4 bases clipped from V and 5 bases from J, the junction kept 6 bases outside the gene matches. The full variable domain, its missing parts supplied by reference TRBV28 and TRBJ2-7, is DVKVTQSSRYLVKRTGEKVFLECVQDMDHENMFWYRQDPGLGLRLIYFSYDVKMKEKGDIPEGYSVSREKKERFSLILESASTNQTSMYLCASSSPGTGGDEQYFGPGTRLTVT.

This chain uses TRBV18 with TRBJ1-3; D gene ambiguous. There are 15 residues in the CDR3. Germline V lookup: CDR1 KGHSH, CDR2 LQKENI. V gave up 5 bases and J gave up 0 bases, with 11 bases separating them. CDR3 sequence reads: CASSSPRNSGNTIYF. CDR3 DNA sequence: TGTGCCAGCTCAAGCCCGAGGAACTCTGGAAACACCATATATTTT.

This clone was counted only a few times. The chain employs TRBV5-1 and TRBJ1-3; D call uncertain. The germline V and J ends were trimmed by 6 bases and 0 bases, with 16 bases remaining between them. The CDR3 extends over 16 amino acids. The V gene's germline CDR1 is SGHRS and CDR2 YFSETQ. The CDR3 loop reads CASTRGPLSSGNTIYF. CDR3 nucleotides: TGCGCCAGCACACGTGGGCCTTTGAGCTCTGGAAACACCATATATTTT. The complete variable domain, with remaining parts taken from reference TRBV5-1 and TRBJ1-3, reads KAGVTQTPRYLIKTRGQQVTLSCSPISGHRSVSWYQQTPGQGLQFLFEYFSETQRNKGNFPGRFSGRQFSNSRSEMNVSTLELGDSALYLCASTRGPLSSGNTIYFGEGSWLTVV.

This chain links TRBV5-4 with TRBJ1-1, with TRBD1 matching 7 bases. From germline, CDR1 is SGHNT and CDR2 YYREEE (reference sequence). Trimming cost V 5 bases and J 5 bases; bases outside gene matches: 9. The CDR3 extends over 14 amino acids. The CDR3 reads CASSLTGRETEAFF. The CDR3 coding sequence is TGTGCCAGCAGTTTGACAGGGCGTGAGACTGAAGCTTTCTTT.

This clone was counted a few times. The CDR3 coding sequence is TGTGCCAGCAGCCATGGGGCAGGGTTGGGAGGCTACACCTTC. Its translation is CASSHGAGLGGYTF. The chain employs TRBV3-1 (or the pseudogene TRBV3-2) and TRBJ1-2; a possible D gene is TRBD1 (5 bases). Germline V gene sequence: CDR1 LGHDT, CDR2 YNNKEL (reference sequence). Between the trimmed V and J ends, which lost 3 bases and 8 bases, there was a span of 16 bases. The CDR3 runs to 14 residues.

DNA for the CDR3: TGTGCCAGCAGCTTAACCGGGTTCCCCTACGAGCAGTACTTC. It specifies CASSLTGFPYEQYF. The chain employs TRBV11-2 and TRBJ2-7; D remains ambiguous. CDR3 length: 14 amino acids. Germline V gene lookup returns CDR1 SGHAT and CDR2 FQNNGV. V was cut by 2 bases and J by 2 bases, with 10 bases left in between.

This chain uses TRBV4-2 with TRBJ1-5; 7 bases are shared with TRBD1. The CDR3 is 14 residues long. Looked up from germline, CDR1 is LGHNA and CDR2 is YNFKEQ. The J segment lost 6 bases and the V segment lost 1 base, leaving 3 bases of the junction unmatched. DNA for the CDR3: TGTGCCAGCAGCCAAGGTCCAGGGGGTCAGCCCCAGCATTTT. This encodes CASSQGPGGQPQHF.

The chain is built from TRBV5-1 and TRBJ2-1; D might be TRBD1 or TRBD2, each matching 5 bases. The CDR3 has 16 amino acids. Germline CDR1 is SGHRS and CDR2 is YFSETQ. Trimming removed 2 bases at V and 6 bases at J, with 18 bases between. The CDR3 protein is CASSLPGTRVFNEQFF. In nucleotides, the CDR3 is TGCGCCAGCAGCTTACCCGGGACGAGGGTTTTCAATGAGCAGTTCTTC.

The rearrangement links TRBV5-6 to TRBJ2-5; the D call may be TRBD1 or TRBD2 (5 bases each). CDR3 length: 16 amino acids. The V and J ends lost 2 bases and 4 bases respectively, with 18 bases between them. Looked up from germline, CDR1 is SGHDT and CDR2 is YYEEEE. CDR3 sequence reads: CASSLTGTPTGETQYF. The CDR3 nucleotides are TGTGCCAGCAGCTTAACCGGGACCCCGACGGGAGAGACCCAGTACTTC.

The rearrangement joins TRBV7-2 to TRBJ2-4; tentatively, D is TRBD2 (7 bases). Germline assignment: CDR1 SGHTA and CDR2 FQGNSA. Trimming took off 1 base at V and 6 bases at J, with 16 bases between the two ends. The CDR3 has 16 residues. Here the CDR3 DNA reads TGTGCCAGCAGCTTAGTTCGGGGGGCAGGTAGAAACATTCAGTACTTC. It translates to CASSLVRGAGRNIQYF.

V usage is TRBV13 and J usage is TRBJ2-3; 8 bases are a match to TRBD1. This CDR3 is 15 amino acids long. V shed 1 base and J 14 bases; nucleotides not matched to a gene: 14. Germline V gene sequence: CDR1 PRHDT, CDR2 FYEKMQ (reference sequence). The CDR3 DNA sequence: TGTGCCAGCAGCTTAGCAATGGACAGGGTTAAATGGCGGTATTTT. Translation gives CASSLAMDRVKWRYF.

The gene calls are TRBV29-1 and TRBJ2-1, with D perhaps TRBD2 (5 bases). Germline V gene data show CDR1 as SQVTM and CDR2 as ANQGSEA. This CDR3 has 15 residues. The V and J ends lost 6 bases and 0 bases respectively, with 15 bases between them. This chain's CDR3 is CSVTTGFSSYNEQFF. In DNA form, the CDR3 reads TGCAGCGTCACGACGGGGTTCAGCTCCTACAATGAGCAGTTCTTC.

The CDR3 DNA follows: TGCAGTGCTCTGACCATGAATACGCAGTATTTT. Its protein is CSALTMNTQYF. The gene calls are TRBV20-1 and TRBJ2-3, with unresolved D. The CDR3 runs to 11 residues. CDR1 and CDR2 from the germline V gene are DFQATT and SNEGSKA (reference sequence). V was shortened by 5 bases and J by 7 bases, with 10 bases between the two germline ends.

The chain has TRBV9 and TRBJ1-2; D ambiguous. CDR1 and CDR2 (germline): SGDLS, YYNGEE. The CDR3 sequence is 15 residues long. Trimming removed 4 bases from V and 2 bases from J, with 15 bases in between. CDR3: CASSLGKGSNYGYTF. DNA for the CDR3: TGTGCCAGCAGCCTAGGCAAGGGTTCAAACTATGGCTACACCTTC. Full variable domain (rest looked up from reference TRBV9 and TRBJ1-2): DSGVTQTPKHLITATGQRVTLRCSPRSGDLSVYWYQQSLDQGLQFLIQYYNGEERAKGNILERFSAQQFPDLHSELNLSSLELGDSALYFCASSLGKGSNYGYTFGSGTRLTVV.

DNA of the CDR3: TGTGCCAGCAGTTTGGACAGGGGGACAGATACGCAGTATTTT. Residues: CASSLDRGTDTQYF. The chain employs TRBV6-5 and TRBJ2-3; TRBD1 matches 10 bases. The CDR3 has 14 amino acids. The V gene's germline CDR1 is MNHEY and CDR2 SVGAGI. The trim removed 4 bases at V and 3 bases at J, leaving 1 base unmatched.

The chain carries TRBV29-1 and TRBJ2-3, with D perhaps TRBD2 (7 bases). CDR1 SQVTM and CDR2 ANQGSEA come from the germline V gene. This CDR3 spans 14 amino acids. Trimming removed 7 bases at V and 4 bases at J, with 18 bases between. Here the CDR3 DNA reads TGCAGCGGGAAGGGGGGAGGGCGGTCAGATACGCAGTATTTT. It translates to CSGKGGGRSDTQYF.

The chain uses TRBV21-1 and TRBJ2-3. TRBV21-1 is deemed a pseudogene. The CDR3 is 13 residues long. The CDR3 DNA follows: TGTGCCAGCAGCAAAAGGGACCCAGATACGCAGTATTTT. It encodes CASSKRDPDTQYF.